Below, 13 T cell receptor beta chains from the same sample are listed, as sequenced in a study of blood T cell repertoires in COVID-19 (dated by TCRdb to the early 2020s). The library was obtained by the immunoSEQ multiplex PCR assay. This is the immuneACCESS table as TCRdb keeps it, with only in-frame sequences that have V and J called. A part of the clones is gone; compared with another copy, unresolved V genes explain less than half, and the rest is unexplained. The sample yields under 300,000 clones; around 87% were counted once. The ten largest clonotypes hold around 1.6% of the sample. Input material: PBMCs or T cells enriched from blood (not recorded which). The source is a woman in her 50s who had recovered from COVID-19.

The rearrangement joins TRBV5-8 to TRBJ2-7, with D perhaps TRBD1 (5 bases). This CDR3 region has 15 residues. Trimming removed 4 bases from V and 6 bases from J, with 20 bases in between. In germline, CDR1 is SGHTS, CDR2 YDEGEE. DNA for the CDR3: TGTGCCAGCAGCCCCAGGGTCATCAGGGTTAGCGAGCAGTACTTC. It codes for CASSPRVIRVSEQYF.

The chain links TRBV7-2 to TRBJ1-4; 9 positions match TRBD1. The germline V gene has CDR1 SGHTA and CDR2 FQGNSA. The V and J ends lost 4 bases and 10 bases, in that order; junction bases with no gene match: 10. CDR3 length: 15 residues. CDR3 protein: CASSSLRDRVGKLFF. CDR3 sequence (DNA): TGTGCCAGCAGCTCCCTCCGGGACAGGGTTGGAAAACTGTTTTTT.

This CDR3 reads CASRATSAGELFF. CDR3 DNA: TGTGCCAGCAGAGCCACTAGCGCCGGGGAGCTGTTTTTT. J is TRBJ2-2 and V is TRBV12-3 or TRBV12-4; TRBD2 matches 7 bases. Germline trimming cut 6 bases from V and 6 bases from J; bases unmatched to any gene: 4. This CDR3 region has 13 residues.

The chain combines TRBV7-9 with TRBJ2-6, with TRBD2 matching 7 bases. Germline V gene sequence: CDR1 SEHNR, CDR2 FQNEAQ (reference sequence). V was clipped by 2 bases and J by 0 bases; unmatched bases: 10. The CDR3 covers 19 residues. This CDR3 reads CASSLREAGVASGANVLTF. The DNA for the CDR3 is TGTGCCAGCAGCTTACGAGAGGCGGGAGTTGCCTCTGGGGCCAACGTCCTGACTTTC.

This clone has a handful of counts. This chain joins TRBV28 and TRBJ2-1; 11 bases are a match to TRBD2. CDR3 size: 15 residues. After removal of 3 bases from V and 5 bases from J, the junction contained 3 bases not matched to a gene. Germline V lookup: CDR1 MDHEN, CDR2 SYDVKM. CDR3 residues: CASSFLAGGNNEQFF. CDR3 bases: TGTGCCAGCAGTTTCTTAGCGGGAGGGAACAATGAGCAGTTCTTC.

The chain couples TRBV7-8 to TRBJ1-2; D not certain. V lost 2 bases and J 8 bases, leaving 18 bases between the germline ends. This CDR3 region has 15 residues. Germline CDR1 is SGHVS and CDR2 is FQNEAQ. CDR3 sequence (DNA): TGTGCCAGCAGCTTACGGGCTACAGAGACGGGAGGCTACACCTTC. As protein: CASSLRATETGGYTF.

The chain joins TRBV6-5 to TRBJ2-7, with D tentatively TRBD2 (7 bases). There are 14 residues in the CDR3. The germline V gene encodes CDR1 MNHEY and CDR2 SVGAGI. V dropped 7 bases and J dropped 4 bases, with 17 bases sitting between them. The CDR3 reads CASKTRGGGYEQYF. The DNA for the CDR3 is TGTGCCAGCAAAACCAGAGGGGGGGGTTACGAGCAGTACTTC.

The V gene is TRBV6-5, the J gene TRBJ1-1; D might be TRBD1 (6 bases). This CDR3 has 14 residues. V was trimmed by 6 bases and J by 2 bases, leaving 13 bases between them. Germline CDR1 MNHEY, CDR2 SVGAGI. In nucleotides, the CDR3 is TGTGCCAGCAGCAAGACGGACAGAAACACTGAAGCTTTCTTT. Its translation is CASSKTDRNTEAFF.

This clone was seen only once. This sequence joins TRBV30 and TRBJ2-2; D perhaps matches TRBD2 (6 bases). The V gene lost 4 bases and the J gene lost 5 bases, with 11 bases spanning the gap. The CDR3 length is 13 residues. Germline CDR1 is GTSNPN and CDR2 is SVGIG (reference sequence). CDR3 sequence: CAWNVGGTGELFF. CDR3 in DNA: TGTGCCTGGAATGTGGGGGGAACCGGGGAGCTGTTTTTT.

This chain links TRBV19 with TRBJ1-1, with D hard to call. Looked up from germline, CDR1 is LNHDA and CDR2 is SQIVND (reference sequence). The CDR3 totals 13 residues. The germline V and J ends were trimmed by 5 bases and 5 bases, with 12 bases remaining between them. The CDR3 coding sequence is TGTGCCAGTAGTTTGCGAAGGAGGACTGAAGCTTTCTTT. Translating gives CASSLRRRTEAFF.

The chain's CDR3 is CASSVVGPQETQYF. In DNA form, the CDR3 reads TGTGCCAGCAGCGTAGTGGGGCCCCAAGAGACCCAGTACTTC. The gene calls are TRBV3-1 (or the pseudogene TRBV3-2) and TRBJ2-5; maybe TRBD1 (5 bases). The CDR3 sequence is 14 residues long. Germline V CDR1 and CDR2: LGHDT, YNNKEL (reference sequence). V lost 5 bases and J lost 1, with 11 bases in between.

The CDR3 loop is CASSPVSGTGGHTGELFF. The CDR3, as DNA: TGTGCCAGCTCACCGGTCTCCGGGACAGGGGGCCACACCGGGGAGCTGTTTTTT. The chain combines TRBV18 with TRBJ2-2, with 12 nucleotides matching TRBD1. V was clipped by 3 bases and J by 3 bases; unmatched bases: 8. Looked up from germline, CDR1 is KGHSH and CDR2 is LQKENI. The CDR3 runs 18 residues. Supplemented by reference TRBV18 and TRBJ2-2, the full variable domain reads NAGVMQNPRHLVRRRGQEARLRCSPMKGHSHVYWYRQLPEEGLKFMVYLQKENIIDESGMPKERFSAEFPKEGPSILRIQQVVRGDSAAYFCASSPVSGTGGHTGELFFGEGSRLTVL.

On this clone itself: Other DNA sequences in this sample translate to the same CDR3. This chain links TRBV28 with TRBJ2-7, with 8 bases lining up with TRBD1. J was trimmed by 3 bases and V by 5 bases; bases with no gene match: 6. Germline values: CDR1 MDHEN, CDR2 SYDVKM. CDR3 length: 14 amino acids. CDR3 bases: TGTGCCAGCAGTCCGGGGACAGGTCTCTACGAGCAGTACTTC. Residues: CASSPGTGLYEQYF.